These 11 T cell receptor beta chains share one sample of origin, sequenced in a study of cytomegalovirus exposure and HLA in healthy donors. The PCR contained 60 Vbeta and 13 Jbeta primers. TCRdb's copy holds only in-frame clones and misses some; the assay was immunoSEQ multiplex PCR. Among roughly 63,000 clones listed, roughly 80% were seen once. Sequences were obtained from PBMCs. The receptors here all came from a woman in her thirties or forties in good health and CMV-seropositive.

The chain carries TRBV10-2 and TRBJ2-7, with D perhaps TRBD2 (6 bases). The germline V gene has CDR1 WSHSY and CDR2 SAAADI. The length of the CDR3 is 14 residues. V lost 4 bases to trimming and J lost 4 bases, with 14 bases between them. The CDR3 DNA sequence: TGCGCCAGCAGTGGAACAGGCGGGGTGTACGAGCAGTACTTC. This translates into CASSGTGGVYEQYF.

CDR3 amino acids: CASRGGSGSTDTQYF. CDR3 bases: TGCGCCAGCAGGGGTGGTAGCGGGAGCACAGATACGCAGTATTTT. This chain links TRBV5-1 with TRBJ2-3, with 7 nucleotides matching TRBD2. Germline assignment: CDR1 SGHRS and CDR2 YFSETQ. J lost 0 bases, V lost 5 bases, and 6 bases had no gene match. This CDR3 region has 15 residues. The full variable domain, its missing parts supplied by reference TRBV5-1 and TRBJ2-3, is KAGVTQTPRYLIKTRGQQVTLSCSPISGHRSVSWYQQTPGQGLQFLFEYFSETQRNKGNFPGRFSGRQFSNSRSEMNVSTLELGDSALYLCASRGGSGSTDTQYFGPGTRLTVL.

The CDR3: CASSDIRGNEQFF. In DNA, the CDR3 is TGTGCCAGCAGTGACATTCGGGGCAATGAGCAGTTCTTC. The rearrangement uses TRBV6-4 and TRBJ2-1, with D possibly TRBD2 on 5 matching bases. CDR1 is MRHNA, CDR2 SNTAGT, per germline. CDR3 size: 13 residues. Trimming removed 2 bases from V and 6 bases from J, with 8 bases in between.

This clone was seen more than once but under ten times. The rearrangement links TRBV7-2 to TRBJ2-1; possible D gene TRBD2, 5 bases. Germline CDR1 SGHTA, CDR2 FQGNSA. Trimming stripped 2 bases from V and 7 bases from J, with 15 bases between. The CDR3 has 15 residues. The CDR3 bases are TGTGCCAGCAGCTTACTATATATCCCGGGGAATGAGCAGTTCTTC. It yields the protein CASSLLYIPGNEQFF.

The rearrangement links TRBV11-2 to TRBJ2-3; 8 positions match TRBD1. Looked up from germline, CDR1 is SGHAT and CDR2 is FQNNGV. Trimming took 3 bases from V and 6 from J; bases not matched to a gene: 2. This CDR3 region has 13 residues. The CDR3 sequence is CASSLDRVDTQYF. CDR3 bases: TGTGCCAGCAGCTTGGACAGGGTTGATACGCAGTATTTT. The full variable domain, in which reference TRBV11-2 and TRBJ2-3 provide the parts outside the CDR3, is EAGVAQSPRYKIIEKRQSVAFWCNPISGHATLYWYQQILGQGPKLLIQFQNNGVVDDSQLPKDRFSAERLKGVDSTLKIQPAKLEDSAVYLCASSLDRVDTQYFGPGTRLTVL.

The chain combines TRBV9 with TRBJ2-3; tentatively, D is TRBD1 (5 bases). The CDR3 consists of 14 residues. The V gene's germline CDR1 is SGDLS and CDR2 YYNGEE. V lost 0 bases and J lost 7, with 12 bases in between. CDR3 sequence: CASSVEGSINTQYF. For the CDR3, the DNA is TGTGCCAGCAGCGTAGAGGGGTCTATAAATACGCAGTATTTT.

CDR3 nucleotides: TGTGCCAGTAGTATAGCCCCTGGGAGAGGGGAGCTGTTTTTT. Translation: CASSIAPGRGELFF. V and J are TRBV19 and TRBJ2-2, with a tentative D call TRBD2 (5 bases). The CDR3 covers 14 residues. CDR1 and CDR2 from the germline V gene are LNHDA and SQIVND (reference sequence). Between the trimmed V and J ends, which lost 1 base and 8 bases, there was a span of 11 bases.

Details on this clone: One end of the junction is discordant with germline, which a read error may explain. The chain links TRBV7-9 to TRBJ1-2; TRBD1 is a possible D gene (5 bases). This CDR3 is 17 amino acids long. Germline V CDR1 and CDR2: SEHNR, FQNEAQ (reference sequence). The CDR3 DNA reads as TGTTCCAGCAGCTTAGTGGTGACAGACCGAGCTAACTATGGCTACACCTTC. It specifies CSSSLVVTDRANYGYTF.

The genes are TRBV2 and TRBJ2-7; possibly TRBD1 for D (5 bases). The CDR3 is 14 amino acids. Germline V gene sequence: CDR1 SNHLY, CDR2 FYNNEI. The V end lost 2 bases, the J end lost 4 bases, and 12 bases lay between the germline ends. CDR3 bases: TGTGCCAGCAGTGAATCTAGACAGACTTACGAGCAGTACTTC. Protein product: CASSESRQTYEQYF.

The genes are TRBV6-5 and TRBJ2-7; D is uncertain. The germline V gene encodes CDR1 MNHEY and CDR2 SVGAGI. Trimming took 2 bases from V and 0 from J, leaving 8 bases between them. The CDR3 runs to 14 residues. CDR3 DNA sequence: TGTGCCAGCAGTTACAATAGATTCTCCTACGAGCAGTACTTC. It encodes CASSYNRFSYEQYF.

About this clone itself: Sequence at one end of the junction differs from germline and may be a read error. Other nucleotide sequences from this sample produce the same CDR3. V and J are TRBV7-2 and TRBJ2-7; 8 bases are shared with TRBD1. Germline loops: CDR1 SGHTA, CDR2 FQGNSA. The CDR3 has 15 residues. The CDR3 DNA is TGCGCCAGCAGCTTAAAAGGACAGGGTTCTTACGAGCAGTACTTC. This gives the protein CASSLKGQGSYEQYF.